This TCR beta chain comes out of a study of T-cell memory formation after mild COVID-19. In the study overall: The study found TCR clusters largely donor specific.

5'RACE with constant-segment primers built TCRalpha and TCRbeta cDNA libraries with UMIs. MiXCR, run by TCRdb on the 5' RACE reads, gives a single entry per CDR3 protein. Here the sample spans under 300,000 distinct CDR3 sequences, about a sixth being singletons. Germline CDR1 and CDR2: MGHRA and YSYEKL. This CDR3 contains 16 residues. The ends were cut back, 1 base at V and 5 bases at J, with 15 bases in the middle. The source material was PBMCs or a T cell subset sorted from them (not recorded which). The chain employs TRBV4-1 and TRBJ1-5, with TRBD1 as a possible D gene (5 bases). This sequence originates from a man younger than 35 who had mild COVID-19 (a few samples of this study predate the infection). Cell type and time point are not known. CDR3 sequence: CASSQVGGGTDQPQHF. For the CDR3, the DNA is TGCGCCAGCAGCCAAGTTGGTGGGGGGACTGATCAGCCCCAGCATTTT.